This T cell receptor (beta chain) was observed in a study of prognosis after radiotherapy for stage I lung cancer. Study background: Among the non-small cell lung cancer patients, all were considered medically inoperable. It was SBRT that served as radiotherapy, in 3 to 5 fractions with a biologically effective dose of at least 100 Gy.

This clonotype showed up many times. The antigen is unknown. Points from the study as a whole: Reportedly, the usage of TRBV and TRBJ genes was not the same in patients with and without metastases.

Germline V gene lookup returns CDR1 LNHDA and CDR2 SQIVND (reference sequence). The V end lost 7 bases, the J end lost 5 bases, and 23 bases lay between the germline ends. CDR3 size: 16 residues. All patients, having had no prior chemotherapy, radiotherapy or other malignancies, were node-negative on CT and PET/CT. With two-round multiplex PCR, TCR beta CDR3 sequences were amplified from genomic DNA. For every TRBV and TRBJ gene, a specific primer was used in first-round PCR. TCRdb re-derived calls from the multiplex PCR reads in MiXCR, one entry per CDR3 protein. Of roughly 26,000 distinct CDR3 sequences in the sample, around 30% were seen once.

This sequence was found in a donor aged 50 or older with non-small cell lung cancer. The material sequenced was PBMCs, taken before or after stereotactic body radiation therapy (not recorded which). The chain employs TRBV19 and TRBJ1-1; D is perhaps TRBD1 (5 bases). The CDR3 region has the DNA TGTGCCAGTAATCCTCCGGGGACGATTTTTGGGACTGAAGCTTTCTTT. It is translated as CASNPPGTIFGTEAFF.